This T cell receptor (beta chain) was profiled in a study of CD8 T cells in ankylosing spondylitis. This clonotype was found many times. TCRdb reprocessed the 5' RACE reads with MiXCR, giving one entry per CDR3 protein. Seen here are 150,000 to 200,000 distinct CDR3 sequences, around 18% observed once, and the top ten hold about 8.2%. The CDR3 is made up of 14 amino acids. Trimming shortened V by 2 bases and J by 0 bases, and 8 bases separated the two germline ends. CDR1 is MNHEY, CDR2 SMNVEV, per germline (reference sequence). The TCR comes from a male donor with ankylosing spondylitis or in good health (not recorded which). V gene TRBV27 combines with J gene TRBJ2-7; D not resolved. The specimen was blood, either unsorted or a sorted T cell fraction (not recorded which). The CDR3 bases are TGTGCCAGCAGTTTAACGCTCATCTCCTACGAGCAGTACTTC. This translates into CASSLTLISYEQYF.